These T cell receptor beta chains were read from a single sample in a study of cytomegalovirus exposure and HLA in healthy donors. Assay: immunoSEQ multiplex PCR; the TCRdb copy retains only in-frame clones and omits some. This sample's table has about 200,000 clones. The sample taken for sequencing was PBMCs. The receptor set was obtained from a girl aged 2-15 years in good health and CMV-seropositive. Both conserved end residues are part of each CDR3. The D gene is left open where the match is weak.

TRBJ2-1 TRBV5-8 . CASSWGRRLEINEQFF TGTGCCAGCAGCTGGGGAAGGAGGCTGGAAATAAATGAGCAGTTCTTC
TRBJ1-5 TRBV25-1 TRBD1 CASRATGRNQPQHF TGTGCCAGCAGAGCGACAGGGCGGAATCAGCCCCAGCATTTT
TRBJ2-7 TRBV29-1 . CSVGGGEGLSYEQYF TGCAGCGTTGGCGGCGGGGAAGGGTTATCGTACGAGCAGTACTTC
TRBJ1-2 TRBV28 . CASRPGEAYGYTF TGTGCCAGCAGGCCTGGTGAAGCCTATGGCTACACCTTC
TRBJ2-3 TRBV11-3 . CASSSTGGRRTDTQYF TGTGCCAGCAGCTCGACCGGCGGGCGGCGCACAGATACGCAGTATTTT
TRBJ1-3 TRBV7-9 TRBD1 CASSLYREGATGNTIYF TGTGCCAGCAGCTTATATCGGGAGGGGGCGACTGGAAACACCATATATTTT
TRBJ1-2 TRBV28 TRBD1 CASSSDRNYGYTF TGTGCCAGCAGTTCGGACAGGAACTATGGCTACACCTTC
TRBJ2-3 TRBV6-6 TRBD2 CASSYIRLATDTQYF TGTGCCAGCAGTTATATCCGACTAGCGACAGATACGCAGTATTTT
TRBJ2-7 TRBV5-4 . CASSLSLAVSYEQYF TGTGCCAGCAGCTTGTCGTTAGCGGTCTCCTACGAGCAGTACTTC
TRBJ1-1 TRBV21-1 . CASRKKGGHWNTEAFF TGTGCCAGCAGGAAAAAGGGCGGGCATTGGAACACTGAAGCTTTCTTT
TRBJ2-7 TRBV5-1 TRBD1 CASSLETGAGDEQYF TGCGCCAGCAGCTTGGAGACAGGGGCTGGGGACGAGCAGTACTTC
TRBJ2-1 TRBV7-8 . CASSPPSLGEQFF TGTGCCAGCAGCCCCCCCAGTCTGGGCGAGCAGTTCTTC
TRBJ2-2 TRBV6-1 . CASSEQKNTGELFF TGTGCCAGCAGTGAACAAAAGAACACCGGGGAGCTGTTTTTT
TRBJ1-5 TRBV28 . CASSLVSQGGVKQPQHF TGTGCCAGCAGTTTAGTTTCCCAGGGAGGGGTCAAGCAGCCCCAGCATTTT
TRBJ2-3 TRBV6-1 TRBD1 CASSPGQGWTDTQYF TGTGCCAGCAGTCCCGGACAGGGATGGACAGATACGCAGTATTTT
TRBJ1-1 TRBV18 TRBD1 CASTPTGAEAFF TGTGCCAGCACACCGACAGGGGCTGAAGCTTTCTTT
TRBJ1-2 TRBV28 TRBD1 CASSLTGQGKGQGYTF TGTGCCAGCAGTTTAACTGGGCAGGGGAAGGGACAGGGCTACACCTTC
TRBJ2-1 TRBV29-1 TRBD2 CSVEAGRGPNEQFF TGCAGCGTTGAAGCAGGGAGGGGCCCCAATGAGCAGTTCTTC
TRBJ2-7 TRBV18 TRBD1 CASSPPDRGSYEQYF TGTGCCAGCTCACCACCGGACAGGGGCTCCTACGAGCAGTACTTC
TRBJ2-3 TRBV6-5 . CASSYALPSTDTQYF TGTGCCAGCAGTTACGCACTACCTAGCACAGATACGCAGTATTTT
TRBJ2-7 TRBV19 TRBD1 CASRTGTGPYEQYF TGTGCCAGCAGAACCGGGACAGGCCCCTACGAGCAGTACTTC
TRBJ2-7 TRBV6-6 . CASRVGYSYEQYF TGTGCCAGCAGGGTCGGGTACTCCTACGAGCAGTACTTC
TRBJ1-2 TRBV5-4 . CASSLEGPANYGYTF TGTGCCAGCAGCTTAGAGGGCCCGGCTAACTATGGCTACACCTTC
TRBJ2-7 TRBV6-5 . CASRQSSYEQYF TGTGCCAGCAGACAGAGCTCCTACGAGCAGTACTTC
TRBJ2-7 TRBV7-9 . CASSSHSYEQYF TGTGCCAGCAGTTCCCATTCCTACGAGCAGTACTTC
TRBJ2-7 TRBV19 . CASSINRGMAYEQYF TGTGCCAGTAGTATAAACAGAGGGATGGCCTACGAGCAGTACTTC
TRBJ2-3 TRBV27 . CASSQASAHTQYF TGTGCCAGCAGCCAGGCGAGTGCCCATACGCAGTATTTT
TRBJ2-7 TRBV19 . CASSTRATGSGPYEQYF TGTGCCAGTAGTACCCGTGCAACAGGGTCCGGCCCCTACGAGCAGTACTTC
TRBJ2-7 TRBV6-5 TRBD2 CASSYSLAGGHEQYF TGTGCCAGCAGTTACTCTCTAGCGGGAGGCCACGAGCAGTACTTC
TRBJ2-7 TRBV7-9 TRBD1 CASSSRDRGYEQYF TGTGCCAGCAGCTCGCGGGACAGGGGTTACGAGCAGTACTTC
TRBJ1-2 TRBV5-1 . CASSLGGRDRSVHYGYTF TGCGCCAGCAGCTTGGGTGGGAGAGACAGGAGCGTTCACTATGGCTACACCTTC
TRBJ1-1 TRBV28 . CASSPTTGYNTEAFF TGTGCCAGCAGTCCTACTACAGGGTACAACACTGAAGCTTTCTTT
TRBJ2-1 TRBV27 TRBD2 CASSPGLAGGYEQFF TGTGCCAGCAGTCCGGGACTAGCGGGAGGGTATGAGCAGTTCTTC
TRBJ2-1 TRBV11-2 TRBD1 CASSPGTGANNEQFF TGTGCCAGCAGCCCGGGGACAGGGGCCAACAATGAGCAGTTCTTC
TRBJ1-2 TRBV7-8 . CASSFAGGSGYGYTF TGTGCCAGCAGCTTCGCGGGGGGCTCGGGCTATGGCTACACCTTC
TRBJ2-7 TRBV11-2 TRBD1 CASTPTGGYEQYF TGTGCCAGCACCCCGACAGGGGGCTACGAGCAGTACTTC
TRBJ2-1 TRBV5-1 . CASSLAGGRANEQFF TGCGCCAGCAGCTTGGCCGGGGGTCGGGCAAATGAGCAGTTCTTC
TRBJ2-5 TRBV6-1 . CASSEALRGSQETQYF TGTGCCAGCAGTGAAGCGCTTCGTGGCAGCCAAGAGACCCAGTACTTC
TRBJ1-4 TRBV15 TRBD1 CATSRVRTGGEKLFF TGTGCCACCAGCAGAGTCCGGACAGGCGGTGAAAAACTGTTTTTT
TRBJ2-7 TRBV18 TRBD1 CASSPPNHGQDSYEQYF TGTGCCAGCTCACCACCAAACCATGGACAGGATTCCTACGAGCAGTACTTC
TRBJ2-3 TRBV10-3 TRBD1 CAIRAGTEATDTQYF TGTGCCATCAGAGCTGGGACAGAGGCCACAGATACGCAGTATTTT
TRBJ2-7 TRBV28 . CASSLNSPYEQYF TGTGCCAGCAGTTTGAACAGTCCCTACGAGCAGTACTTC
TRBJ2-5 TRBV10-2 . CASGAGQETQYF TGCGCCAGCGGGGCCGGACAAGAGACCCAGTACTTC
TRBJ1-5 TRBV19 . CASSTGAQRYQPQHF TGTGCCAGTAGTACAGGGGCCCAGAGATATCAGCCCCAGCATTTT
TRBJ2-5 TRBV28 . CASRNRWTAQTQYF TGTGCCAGCAGAAATCGTTGGACAGCCCAGACCCAGTACTTC
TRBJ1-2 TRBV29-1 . CSVQTGGGVRGYTF TGCAGCGTCCAAACCGGGGGGGGTGTGAGAGGCTACACCTTC
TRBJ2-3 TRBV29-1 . CSVGALVDADTQYF TGCAGCGTTGGGGCACTAGTAGACGCAGATACGCAGTATTTT
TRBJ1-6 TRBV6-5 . CASSYDYSTLHF TGTGCCAGCAGTTACGACTATTCTACCCTCCACTTT
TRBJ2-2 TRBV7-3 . CATPARPNTGELFF TGTGCCACCCCTGCGAGGCCCAACACCGGGGAGCTGTTTTTT
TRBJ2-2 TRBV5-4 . CASSWGGGRSAGELFF TGTGCCAGCAGCTGGGGGGGCGGGAGAAGCGCCGGGGAGCTGTTTTTT
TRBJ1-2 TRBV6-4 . CASSVGEGGYGYTF TGTGCCAGCAGTGTCGGGGAAGGTGGCTATGGCTACACCTTC
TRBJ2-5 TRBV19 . CASSIGGGQETQYF TGTGCCAGTAGTATCGGTGGGGGGCAAGAGACCCAGTACTTC
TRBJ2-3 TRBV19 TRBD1 CASSMGQGADTQYF TGTGCCAGTAGTATGGGACAGGGGGCAGATACGCAGTATTTT
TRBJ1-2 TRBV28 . CASSRTGFGYGYTF TGTGCCAGCAGCCGTACAGGGTTCGGGTATGGCTACACCTTC